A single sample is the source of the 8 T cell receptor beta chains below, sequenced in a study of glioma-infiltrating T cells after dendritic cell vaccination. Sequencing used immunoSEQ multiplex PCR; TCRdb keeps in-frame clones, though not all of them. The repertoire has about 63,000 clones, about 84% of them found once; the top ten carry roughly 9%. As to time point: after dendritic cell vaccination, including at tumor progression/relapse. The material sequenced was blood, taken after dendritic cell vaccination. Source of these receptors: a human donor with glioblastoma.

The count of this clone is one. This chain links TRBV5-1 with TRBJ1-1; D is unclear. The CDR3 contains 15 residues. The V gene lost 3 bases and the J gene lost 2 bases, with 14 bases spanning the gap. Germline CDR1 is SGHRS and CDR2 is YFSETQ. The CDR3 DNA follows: TGCGCCAGCAGCTATGGGCGGAGGCCAAACACTGAAGCTTTCTTT. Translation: CASSYGRRPNTEAFF.

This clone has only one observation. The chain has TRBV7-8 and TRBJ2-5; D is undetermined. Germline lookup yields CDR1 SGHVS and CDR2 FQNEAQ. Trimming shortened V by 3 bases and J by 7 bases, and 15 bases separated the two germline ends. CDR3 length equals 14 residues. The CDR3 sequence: CASSLQRTGGTQYF. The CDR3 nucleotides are TGTGCCAGCAGCTTGCAACGCACCGGCGGGACCCAGTACTTC.

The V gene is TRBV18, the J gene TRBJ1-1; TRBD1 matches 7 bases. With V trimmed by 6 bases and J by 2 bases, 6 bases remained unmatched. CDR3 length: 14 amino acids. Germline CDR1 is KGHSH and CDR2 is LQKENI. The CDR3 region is CASSVDRVNTEAFF. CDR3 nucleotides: TGTGCCAGCTCCGTTGACAGGGTTAACACTGAAGCTTTCTTT.

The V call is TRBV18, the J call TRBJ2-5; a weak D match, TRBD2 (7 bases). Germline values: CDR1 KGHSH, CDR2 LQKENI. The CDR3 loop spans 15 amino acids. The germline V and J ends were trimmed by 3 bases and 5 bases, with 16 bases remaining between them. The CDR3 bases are TGTGCCAGCTCACCGATTGCGGGGGCCGGTGAGACCCAGTACTTC. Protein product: CASSPIAGAGETQYF.

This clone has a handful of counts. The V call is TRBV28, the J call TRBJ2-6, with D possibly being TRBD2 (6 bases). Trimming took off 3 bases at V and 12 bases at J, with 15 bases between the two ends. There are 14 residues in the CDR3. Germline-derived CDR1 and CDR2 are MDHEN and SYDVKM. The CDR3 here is CASSFGGILPVLTF. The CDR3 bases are TGTGCCAGCAGTTTCGGGGGAATTCTCCCCGTCCTGACTTTC.

For the CDR3, the DNA is TGTGCCAGCAGCAAAGACAGCCAAGAGACCCAGTACTTC. Its protein is CASSKDSQETQYF. The chain joins TRBV7-9 to TRBJ2-5; D might be TRBD1 (5 bases). This CDR3 contains 13 residues. Germline-derived CDR1 and CDR2 are SEHNR and FQNEAQ (reference sequence). The V end lost 5 bases, the J end lost 1 base, and 8 bases lay between the germline ends.

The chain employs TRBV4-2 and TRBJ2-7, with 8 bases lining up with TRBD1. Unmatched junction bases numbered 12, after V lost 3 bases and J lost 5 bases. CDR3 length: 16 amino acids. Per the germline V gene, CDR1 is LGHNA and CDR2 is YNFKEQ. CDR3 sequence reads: CASSHPMTGALHEQYF. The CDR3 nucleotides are TGTGCCAGCAGCCATCCAATGACAGGGGCCCTCCACGAGCAGTACTTC.

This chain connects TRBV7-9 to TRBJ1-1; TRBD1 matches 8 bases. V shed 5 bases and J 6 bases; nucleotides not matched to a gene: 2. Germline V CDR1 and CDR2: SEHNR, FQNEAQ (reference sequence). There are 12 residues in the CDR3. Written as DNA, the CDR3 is TGTGCCAGCAGCCAGACAGGGGCTGAAGCTTTCTTT. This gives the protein CASSQTGAEAFF.